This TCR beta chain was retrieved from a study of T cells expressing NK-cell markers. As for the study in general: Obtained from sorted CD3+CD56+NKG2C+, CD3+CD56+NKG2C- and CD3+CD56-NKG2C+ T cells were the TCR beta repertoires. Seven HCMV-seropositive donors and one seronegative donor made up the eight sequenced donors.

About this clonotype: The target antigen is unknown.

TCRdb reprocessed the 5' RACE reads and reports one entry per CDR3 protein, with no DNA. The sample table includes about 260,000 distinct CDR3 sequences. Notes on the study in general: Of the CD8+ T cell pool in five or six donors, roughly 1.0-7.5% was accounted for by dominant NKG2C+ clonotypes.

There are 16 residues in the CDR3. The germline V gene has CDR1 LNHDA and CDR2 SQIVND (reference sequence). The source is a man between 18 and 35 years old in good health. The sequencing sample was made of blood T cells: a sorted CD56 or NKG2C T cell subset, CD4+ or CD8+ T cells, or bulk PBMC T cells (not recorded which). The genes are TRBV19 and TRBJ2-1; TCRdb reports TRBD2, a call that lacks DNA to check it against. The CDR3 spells CASSIAGTRLSNEQFF.